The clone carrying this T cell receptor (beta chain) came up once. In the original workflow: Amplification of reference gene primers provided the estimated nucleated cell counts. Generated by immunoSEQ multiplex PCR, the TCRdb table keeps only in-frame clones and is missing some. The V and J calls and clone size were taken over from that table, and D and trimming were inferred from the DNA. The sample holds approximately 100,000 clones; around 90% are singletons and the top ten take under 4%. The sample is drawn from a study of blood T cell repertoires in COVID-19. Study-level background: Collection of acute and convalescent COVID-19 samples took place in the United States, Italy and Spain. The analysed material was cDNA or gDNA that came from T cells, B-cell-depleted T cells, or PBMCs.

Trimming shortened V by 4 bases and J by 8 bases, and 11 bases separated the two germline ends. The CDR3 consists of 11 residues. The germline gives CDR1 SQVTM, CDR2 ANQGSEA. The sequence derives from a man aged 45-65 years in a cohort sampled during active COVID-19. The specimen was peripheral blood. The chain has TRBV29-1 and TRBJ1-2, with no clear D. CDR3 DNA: TGCAGCGTTGGGTATAGTTGGGGCTACACCTTC. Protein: CSVGYSWGYTF.